The clone carrying this TCR beta chain was detected once. The sample comes from a study of blood T cell repertoires in COVID-19. Overall study context: Italy, Spain and the United States were the sources of the convalescent and acute COVID-19 samples. T cells, B-cell-depleted T cells, or PBMCs supplied cDNA or gDNA.

Original processing methods: By means of reference gene primer amplification, nucleated cell counts were estimated. Measured with immunoSEQ multiplex PCR; TCRdb has only the in-frame clones, and not every one. V, J and clone size were drawn from that table, and D and trimming were deduced from the DNA. The sample has about 150,000 clones; about 89% are singletons. This receptor was taken from a man aged 55 to 70 with active or convalescent COVID-19. The sample consisted of peripheral blood.

CDR3 sequence (DNA): TGTGCCACCGGGAGGGGGGTTGGGGAGCAGTACTTC. It codes for CATGRGVGEQYF. This chain uses TRBV7-2 with TRBJ2-7; 8 bases map to TRBD2. This CDR3 is 12 amino acids long. Germline-derived CDR1 and CDR2 are SGHTA and FQGNSA. With 10 bases clipped from V and 7 bases from J, the junction kept 9 bases outside the gene matches.